A single sample gave rise to the 19 T cell receptor beta chains below, sequenced in a study of shared clonotypes between healthy human individuals. Clones were sequenced by immunoSEQ multiplex PCR, and TCRdb holds only the in-frame ones, with some missing. The repertoire includes over 2,000,000 clones, approximately 92% of them detected once, and around 1.8% sits in the top ten. Naive CD8 isolation took CD45RO-negative cells positively selected for CCR7 and excluded terminally differentiated effector memory CD45RA+ cells. The material sequenced was naive CD8+ T cells from PBMCs. All receptors derive from a man aged 18 to 29 in good health. Some clones in this sample may be carry-over from other donors' samples.

This clone has only a few counts. V gene TRBV7-3 combines with J gene TRBJ1-2; the D gene is possibly TRBD1 (5 bases). Germline V CDR1 and CDR2: SGHTA, FQGTGA. The CDR3 has 13 amino acids. V lost 5 bases and J lost 6, with 13 bases in between. The CDR3 protein is CASSTRAGDGYTF. The CDR3 bases are TGTGCCAGCAGCACCAGGGCCGGGGATGGCTACACCTTC.

The chain couples TRBV2 to TRBJ1-1; TRBD1 matches 7 bases. This CDR3 is 15 amino acids long. Germline V lookup: CDR1 SNHLY, CDR2 FYNNEI. V gave up 6 bases and J gave up 6 bases; unmatched junction bases: 13. CDR3 DNA sequence: TGTGCCAGCAGCCAACCGGGACAGCGTTCGTCTGAAGCTTTCTTT. Its translation: CASSQPGQRSSEAFF.

The V gene is TRBV7-6, the J gene TRBJ2-7; D call uncertain. V lost 2 bases to trimming and J lost 1 base, with 9 bases between them. There are 14 residues in the CDR3. In germline, CDR1 is SGHVS, CDR2 FNYEAQ. The CDR3 region is CASSLRDRSYEQYF. The CDR3 DNA is TGTGCCAGCAGCTTAAGAGATAGGTCCTACGAGCAGTACTTC.

The gene calls are TRBV28 and TRBJ2-1, with D perhaps matching TRBD2 (6 bases). CDR3 length: 14 residues. The germline CDR1 and CDR2 sequences are MDHEN and SYDVKM. V gave up 1 base and J gave up 6 bases, with 10 bases separating them. The CDR3 spells CASSLSEEGNEQFF. CDR3 bases: TGTGCCAGCAGTTTATCCGAGGAGGGCAATGAGCAGTTCTTC.

This rearrangement joins TRBV27 to TRBJ2-6; D not resolved. The CDR3 contains 12 residues. The V gene's germline CDR1 is MNHEY and CDR2 SMNVEV (reference sequence). V dropped 8 bases and J dropped 2 bases, with 4 bases sitting between them. CDR3 sequence reads: CASGPGANVLTF. DNA of the CDR3: TGTGCCAGCGGACCTGGGGCCAACGTCCTGACTTTC.

The chain uses TRBV7-3 and TRBJ1-1; possible D gene TRBD1, 5 bases. This CDR3 region has 14 residues. The germline V gene encodes CDR1 SGHTA and CDR2 FQGTGA. The V end was cut by 1 base, the J end by 3 bases, with 9 bases between. Written as DNA, the CDR3 is TGTGCCAGCAGCTTAAATAGCAGGGACACTGAAGCTTTCTTT. This gives the protein CASSLNSRDTEAFF.

J is TRBJ2-7 and V is TRBV5-4; possible D gene TRBD2, 6 bases. Per germline, CDR1 SGHNT and CDR2 YYREEE (reference sequence). CDR3 length: 15 residues. Trimming shortened V by 4 bases and J by 0 bases, and 14 bases separated the two germline ends. The chain's CDR3 is CASSLWRGSSYEQYF. The DNA of the CDR3 is TGTGCCAGCAGCCTGTGGCGGGGAAGCTCCTACGAGCAGTACTTC.

The rearrangement links TRBV19 to TRBJ1-2; no clear D gene. V lost 3 bases and J 0 bases, leaving 5 bases between the germline ends. The CDR3 is 13 residues long. Germline V gives CDR1 LNHDA, CDR2 SQIVND (reference sequence). Here the CDR3 reads CASSMAANYGYTF. DNA for the CDR3: TGTGCCAGTAGTATGGCAGCTAACTATGGCTACACCTTC.

The CDR3 loop reads CASSPGTGVSRYGYTF. The CDR3 DNA sequence: TGTGCCAGCTCACCCGGGACAGGGGTATCTCGGTATGGCTACACCTTC. V is TRBV18 and J is TRBJ1-2; 10 nucleotides line up with TRBD1. The V gene's germline CDR1 is KGHSH and CDR2 LQKENI. J lost 5 bases, V lost 3 bases, and 9 bases had no gene match. There are 16 residues in the CDR3.

Concerning this clone: The sample holds other DNA sequences that translate to the same CDR3. The CDR3 sequence: CSVVTGLYEQYF. CDR3 DNA: TGCAGCGTTGTTACAGGCCTTTACGAGCAGTACTTC. V and J are TRBV29-1 and TRBJ2-7; the D gene is possibly TRBD1 (5 bases). Trimming took off 4 bases at V and 4 bases at J, with 11 bases between the two ends. There are 12 residues in the CDR3. Germline V gene sequence: CDR1 SQVTM, CDR2 ANQGSEA.

The chain joins TRBV5-1 to TRBJ2-1; D might be TRBD1 (6 bases). Trimming removed 0 bases at V and 7 bases at J, with 17 bases between. Germline-derived CDR1 and CDR2 are SGHRS and YFSETQ. The CDR3 sequence is 16 residues long. Written as DNA, the CDR3 is TGCGCCAGCAGCTTGGTCCCGACAGGCACAGGAAATGAGCAGTTCTTC. Protein: CASSLVPTGTGNEQFF.

The chain joins TRBV28 to TRBJ2-1; 9 bases align to TRBD2. CDR1 is MDHEN and CDR2 is SYDVKM in the germline V gene. Trimming at V came to 2 bases and at J to 2 bases, leaving 4 bases not matched to a gene. The CDR3 loop spans 16 amino acids. For the CDR3, the DNA is TGTGCCAGCAGTTTAGGTAGCGGGAGAACCTACAATGAGCAGTTCTTC. The encoded protein is CASSLGSGRTYNEQFF.

Points on this clone: Other DNA sequences of this sample code for an identical CDR3. The chain joins TRBV30 to TRBJ2-7; tentatively, D is TRBD2 (6 bases). The germline V gene encodes CDR1 GTSNPN and CDR2 SVGIG (reference sequence). The CDR3 runs to 15 residues. The V end was cut by 1 base, the J end by 6 bases, with 19 bases between. CDR3 sequence: CAWSGEGLLSGEQYF. The CDR3, as DNA: TGTGCCTGGAGTGGAGAGGGACTCCTCTCCGGCGAGCAGTACTTC.

V usage is TRBV30 and J usage is TRBJ2-7, with a tentative D call TRBD1 (5 bases). Germline V gives CDR1 GTSNPN, CDR2 SVGIG (reference sequence). The CDR3 covers 13 residues. The V and J ends lost 5 bases and 0 bases respectively, with 11 bases between them. In DNA, the CDR3 is TGTGCCTGGTCGACAGTGAACTCCTACGAGCAGTACTTC. This translates into CAWSTVNSYEQYF.

V gene TRBV15 combines with J gene TRBJ2-7; 7 positions match TRBD1. J lost 0 bases, V lost 8 bases, and 7 bases had no gene match. The germline CDR1 and CDR2 sequences are LNHNV and YYDKDF (reference sequence). This CDR3 spans 14 amino acids. The CDR3 sequence: CATAGTVSSYEQYF. In nucleotides, the CDR3 is TGTGCCACCGCCGGGACAGTTAGCTCCTACGAGCAGTACTTC.

The genes are TRBV9 and TRBJ2-3, with TRBD2 matching over 11 bases. J gave up 0 bases and V 0 bases, and 12 bases lay outside the gene matches. CDR1 is SGDLS, CDR2 YYNGEE, per germline. The CDR3 sequence is 20 residues long. The DNA of the CDR3 is TGTGCCAGCAGCGTAGGACTAGCGGGACCATCCGCTGATAGCACAGATACGCAGTATTTT. Residues: CASSVGLAGPSADSTDTQYF. Looking up the rest from reference TRBV9 and TRBJ2-3 gives the full variable domain: DSGVTQTPKHLITATGQRVTLRCSPRSGDLSVYWYQQSLDQGLQFLIQYYNGEERAKGNILERFSAQQFPDLHSELNLSSLELGDSALYFCASSVGLAGPSADSTDTQYFGPGTRLTVL.

The chain links TRBV6-5 to TRBJ2-7; 7 positions match TRBD1. Unmatched junction bases numbered 7, after V lost 3 bases and J lost 5 bases. Germline V gene sequence: CDR1 MNHEY, CDR2 SVGAGI. The CDR3 covers 14 residues. CDR3 protein: CASSYGQGVHEQYF. The CDR3 DNA follows: TGTGCCAGCAGTTATGGGCAGGGGGTCCACGAGCAGTACTTC.

The chain joins TRBV27 to TRBJ2-1, with 10 positions matching TRBD2. This CDR3 is 16 amino acids long. Germline lookup yields CDR1 MNHEY and CDR2 SMNVEV (reference sequence). The V and J ends lost 7 bases and 4 bases, in that order; junction bases with no gene match: 10. CDR3 amino acids: CASNNRLAGEYNEQFF. The DNA for the CDR3 is TGTGCCAGCAACAACCGGCTAGCGGGGGAATACAATGAGCAGTTCTTC.

V usage is TRBV5-6 and J usage is TRBJ2-1; D tentatively reads TRBD1 or TRBD2 (6 bases each). Trimming removed 5 bases from V and 5 bases from J, with 14 bases in between. This CDR3 has 14 amino acids. Germline lookup yields CDR1 SGHDT and CDR2 YYEEEE. The CDR3 spells CASSQRGLNNEQFF. CDR3 DNA sequence: TGTGCCAGCAGTCAACGGGGGCTTAACAATGAGCAGTTCTTC.